This entry features one T cell receptor (beta chain) sequence. These data come from a study of blood T cell repertoires in COVID-19. All enrollees were roughly 18 to 89 years old and from about 25 US areas. The germline V gene has CDR1 GTSNPN and CDR2 SVGIG (reference sequence). Trimming removed 0 bases from V and 7 bases from J; junction bases left unmatched: 7. There are 15 residues in the CDR3. Original processing methods: Estimates of nucleated cell counts were drawn from the amplification of reference gene primers. The table came from immunoSEQ multiplex PCR; TCRdb's copy has only in-frame clones and leaves some out. Clonal size and the V and J genes are those of that table, whereas D and trimming came from the DNA. This repertoire shows about 400,000 clones, around 89% found once; its top ten account for around 0.91%.

This chain connects TRBV30 to TRBJ1-5; 9 bases agree with TRBD1. The source of this sequence is a woman between 25 and 40 years old with acute COVID-19. The specimen sequenced was PBMCs or T cells enriched from blood (not recorded which). DNA for the CDR3: TGTGCCTGGAGTGTAGGGGACAGGGTAGTGCAGCCCCAGCATTTT. Its translation: CAWSVGDRVVQPQHF.